This entry lists 13 T cell receptor beta chains sequenced from one sample in a study of OX40 agonist ivuxolimab in advanced cancers. The receptor library was made with the immunoSEQ multiplex PCR assay. The table comes from immuneACCESS by way of TCRdb, which keeps in-frame sequences with V and J called. Part of the clones is missing from these tables; in studies checked, under half for an unresolved V gene and the rest for unknown reasons. The sample table lists about 58,000 clones, around nine tenths of them with a count of one. The ten top clones hold 0.55% to 0.65% of the sample. The sample consisted of CD4+ or CD8+ T cells sorted from blood, taken in a trial of the OX40 agonist ivuxolimab. These receptor sequences come from an adult with an advanced solid tumor such as melanoma, head and neck, liver or kidney cancer.

This clone was detected only once. The chain links TRBV10-3 to TRBJ2-5; 8 nucleotides match TRBD2. V trimming: 6 bases; J trimming: 5 bases; junction bases outside the gene matches: 8. The length of the CDR3 is 14 residues. Germline values: CDR1 ENHRY, CDR2 SYGVKD. The CDR3 spells CAISPGGQGETQYF. In DNA, the CDR3 is TGTGCCATCAGCCCGGGAGGGCAGGGGGAGACCCAGTACTTC.

The chain has TRBV11-2 and TRBJ2-3, with TRBD2 as a possible D gene (5 bases). This CDR3 region has 17 residues. The V gene lost 1 base and the J gene lost 1 base, with 15 bases spanning the gap. Germline lookup yields CDR1 SGHAT and CDR2 FQNNGV. CDR3 amino acids: CASSLARLPMGTDTQYF. CDR3 bases: TGTGCCAGCAGCTTAGCCCGACTACCAATGGGCACAGATACGCAGTATTTT.

The rearrangement uses TRBV9 and TRBJ2-7, with 7 nucleotides matching TRBD2. Trimming cost V 2 bases and J 6 bases; bases outside gene matches: 5. Germline lookup yields CDR1 SGDLS and CDR2 YYNGEE. The CDR3 is 13 amino acids. The CDR3 nucleotides are TGTGCCAGCAGCGTTAGCGGGCCGACCGAGCAGTACTTC. It yields the protein CASSVSGPTEQYF. Together with reference TRBV9 and TRBJ2-7, the CDR3 gives the full variable domain: DSGVTQTPKHLITATGQRVTLRCSPRSGDLSVYWYQQSLDQGLQFLIQYYNGEERAKGNILERFSAQQFPDLHSELNLSSLELGDSALYFCASSVSGPTEQYFGPGTRLTVT.

The chain carries TRBV14 and TRBJ2-1; 12 nucleotides agree with TRBD2. From germline, CDR1 is SGHDN and CDR2 FVKESK. After removal of 0 bases from V and 5 bases from J, the junction contained 11 bases not matched to a gene. CDR3 length: 19 residues. In nucleotides, the CDR3 is TGTGCCAGCAGCCAAGATGTTACGACTAGCGGGAGAGTGGACAATGAGCAGTTCTTC. It specifies CASSQDVTTSGRVDNEQFF.

The J gene is TRBJ2-7, the V gene TRBV9; D not resolved. V shed 5 bases and J shed 0 bases, with 12 bases lying between them. Per germline, CDR1 SGDLS and CDR2 YYNGEE. The CDR3 sequence is 14 residues long. CDR3 coding DNA: TGTGCCAGCAGACCTAGGACCACCTCCTACGAGCAGTACTTC. Translated, it gives CASRPRTTSYEQYF.

This clone was seen a single time. The chain employs TRBV11-1 and TRBJ2-1; D is uncertain. V was clipped by 1 base and J by 9 bases, with 10 bases between them. The CDR3 consists of 13 residues. Germline V lookup: CDR1 SGHAT, CDR2 FQDESV (reference sequence). CDR3 sequence reads: CASSLEIAVEQFF. CDR3 bases: TGTGCCAGCAGCTTAGAGATAGCCGTTGAGCAGTTCTTC.

The chain employs TRBV5-6 and TRBJ2-7, with D perhaps TRBD2 (6 bases). V lost 0 bases to trimming and J lost 6 bases, with 13 bases between them. The CDR3 is made up of 14 amino acids. Germline CDR1 reads SGHDT; CDR2 reads YYEEEE. In DNA form, the CDR3 reads TGTGCCAGCAGCTTGGAAGGAGGGGTGGGCGAGCAGTACTTC. Translation gives CASSLEGGVGEQYF.

Points on this clone: Germline is not matched at one junction end, which may reflect a read error. The genes are TRBV7-7 and TRBJ2-1; D is undetermined. This CDR3 region has 15 residues. The V gene's germline CDR1 is SSHAT and CDR2 FNYEAQ (reference sequence). The CDR3 DNA reads as TGTGCTAGCAGCCCCGGGCGAAGCTCCTACAATGAGCAGTTCTTC. Residues: CASSPGRSSYNEQFF.

With respect to this clone: The identical CDR3 is also encoded by other nucleotide sequences in the sample. This sequence joins TRBV7-8 and TRBJ2-2; D remains ambiguous. V lost 5 bases and J 3 bases, leaving 4 bases between the germline ends. From germline, CDR1 is SGHVS and CDR2 FQNEAQ. The CDR3 is 12 residues long. Here the CDR3 DNA reads TGTGCCAGCAGCAGGTACACCGGGGAGCTGTTTTTT. This codes for CASSRYTGELFF. Full variable domain (outside the CDR3, taken from reference TRBV7-8 and TRBJ2-2): GAGVSQSPRYKVAKRGQDVALRCDPISGHVSLFWYQQALGQGPEFLTYFQNEAQLDKSGLPSDRFFAERPEGSVSTLKIQRTQQEDSAVYLCASSRYTGELFFGEGSRLTVL.

CDR3 DNA sequence: TGTGCCAGCAGGCGAAAGAATCAGCCCCAGCATTTT. Its protein is CASRRKNQPQHF. The gene calls are TRBV28 and TRBJ1-5; no firm D call. The CDR3 extends over 12 amino acids. Germline CDR1 MDHEN, CDR2 SYDVKM. Trimming removed 6 bases from V and 4 bases from J, with 7 bases in between.

V usage is TRBV6-1 and J usage is TRBJ2-1; 7 bases are a match to TRBD2. J was trimmed by 2 bases and V by 5 bases; bases with no gene match: 6. The CDR3 loop spans 15 amino acids. Germline V CDR1 and CDR2: MNHNS, SASEGT. The CDR3 protein is CASSPTGTTYNEQFF. CDR3 bases: TGTGCCAGCAGTCCCACCGGGACTACCTACAATGAGCAGTTCTTC.

V is TRBV4-1 and J is TRBJ2-7; 12 bases are shared with TRBD2. Trimming removed 4 bases from V and 5 bases from J; junction bases left unmatched: 15. Germline assignment: CDR1 MGHRA and CDR2 YSYEKL. The CDR3 length is 18 residues. The CDR3 nucleotides are TGCGCCAGCAGCCTACGCACCCAGACTAGCGGGAGCCGCGACGAGCAGTACTTC. Its translation: CASSLRTQTSGSRDEQYF.

The CDR3 protein is CASSLGGSNYGYTF. CDR3 DNA: TGTGCCAGCAGCTTAGGCGGATCTAACTATGGCTACACCTTC. This chain uses TRBV7-9 with TRBJ1-2, with D unclear. The germline V and J ends were trimmed by 1 base and 0 bases, with 6 bases remaining between them. The CDR3 extends over 14 amino acids. Per germline, CDR1 SEHNR and CDR2 FQNEAQ (reference sequence).